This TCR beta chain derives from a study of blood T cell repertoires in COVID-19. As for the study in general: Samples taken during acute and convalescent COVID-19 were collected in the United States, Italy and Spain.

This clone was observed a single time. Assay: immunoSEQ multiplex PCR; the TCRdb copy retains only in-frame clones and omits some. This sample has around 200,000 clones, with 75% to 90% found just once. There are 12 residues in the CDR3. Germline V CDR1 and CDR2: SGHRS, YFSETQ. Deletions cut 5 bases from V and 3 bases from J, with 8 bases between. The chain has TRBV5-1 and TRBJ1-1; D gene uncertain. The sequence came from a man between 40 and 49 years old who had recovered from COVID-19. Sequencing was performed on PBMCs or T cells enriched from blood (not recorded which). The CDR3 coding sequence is TGCGCCAGCAGGACCCGGGACACTGAAGCTTTCTTT. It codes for CASRTRDTEAFF.